Listed here is a single T cell receptor beta chain. Regarding time point: pre-treatment baseline. This specimen comes from a study of blood T cell dynamics during melanoma immunotherapy. TCRdb's table, derived via immunoSEQ multiplex PCR, lists solely in-frame clones and lacks some. Among 9,500 to 11,000 clones listed, 88% were seen once. Germline values: CDR1 SGHRS, CDR2 YFSETQ. The ends were cut back, 0 bases at V and 3 bases at J, with 8 bases in the middle. CDR3 length: 14 amino acids. The J gene is TRBJ2-3, the V gene TRBV5-1, with D hard to call. The sequence derives from a human donor with melanoma. The source was blood, collected from a patient treated with checkpoint blockade. The CDR3 bases are TGCGCCAGCAGCTTGGGTGTGGTTACAGATACGCAGTATTTT. It translates to CASSLGVVTDTQYF.